This entry is about one T cell receptor (beta chain). Its antigen is not known. The data belong to a study of tissue T cells after allogeneic stem cell transplantation. At the level of the study: Graft-versus-host disease patients received grafts, four unmodified and three CD34-selected to deplete T cells. Pathologist review favored tissue samples showing histologically apparent lymphocytes.

This research-autopsy study prospectively enrolled adult allogeneic hematopoietic cell transplant recipients with steroid-refractory graft-versus-host disease. Autopsy tissues spanned esophagus to rectum, liver, skin, and lymphoid organs including spleen. Study results and limitations: This small cohort was clinically heterogeneous, and sampling depth was a limitation.

V was pared by 4 bases and J by 4 bases, with 6 bases of the junction left unmatched. The CDR3 contains 16 residues. Germline V gives CDR1 SGHNT, CDR2 YYREEE (reference sequence). Some clones are missing from TCRdb's copy, which holds only in-frame ones; the method was immunoSEQ multiplex PCR. The sample contains several thousand clones, approximately 79% of which appear only once. The starting material was left colon tissue, obtained at autopsy. V is TRBV5-4 and J is TRBJ2-5, with 14 bases that match TRBD2. This clonotype was obtained from a male patient at least 60 years old with steroid-refractory graft-versus-host disease after an allogeneic stem cell transplant. Some T cells may originate from the graft donor. The CDR3 loop is CASSPTSGGALETQYF. The CDR3 DNA is TGTGCCAGCAGCCCGACTAGCGGGGGGGCTCTAGAGACCCAGTACTTC.